Listed below are T cell receptor beta chains from one sample, sequenced in a study of identical twins. Using its own MiXCR run on the 5' RACE reads, TCRdb lists one record per CDR3 protein. The sample consists of 600,000 to 800,000 distinct CDR3 sequences, around 21% of them appearing once. The same specimen was also included in a second study, on T cells expressing NK-cell markers.

Material: PBMCs. All receptors come from a woman aged 18-30 years in good health. Each CDR3 is given with its conserved first and last residue. D genes are given only for firm matches. Size tells how often a clone was seen (once, few, many) or the class of an expanded clone, and some rows leave it out.

V gene	J gene	clone size	D gene	CDR3 DNA	CDR3 protein
TRBV20-1	TRBJ2-2	NA	NA	TGCAGTGCTAGAGCCCCGTTTGTCACGAACACCGGGGAGCTGTTTTTT	CSARAPFVTNTGELFF
TRBV6-5	TRBJ1-1	NA	NA	TGTGCCAGCAAGTTACTGGCAGGTTTGAACACTGAAGCTTTCTTT	CASKLLAGLNTEAFF
TRBV4-2	TRBJ2-7	few	NA	TGTGCCAGCAGCCAAACCGAGGACGGCTCCTACGAGCAGTACTTC	CASSQTEDGSYEQYF
TRBV27	TRBJ2-3	few	TRBD2	TGTGCCAGCAGTTCCTTTGGGACTAGCGGGAGTAAGGATACGCAGTATTTT	CASSSFGTSGSKDTQYF
TRBV20-1	TRBJ2-2	once	TRBD1	TGCAGTGCTAGAGTAGGGGGCACGGGCACCGGGGAGCTGTTTTTT	CSARVGGTGTGELFF
TRBV10-3	TRBJ2-3	NA	TRBD2	TGTGCCATCAGGACCGGGACTAGCGGGAACACAGATACGCAGTATTTT	CAIRTGTSGNTDTQYF
TRBV20-1	TRBJ1-1	few	NA	TGCAGTGCAATAGAGACGGCAGGTTCTGAAGCTTTCTTT	CSAIETAGSEAFF
TRBV25-1	TRBJ2-5	few	NA	TGTGCCAGCAGTGAATGGCAGGGAAAACAAGAGACCCAGTACTTC	CASSEWQGKQETQYF
TRBV5-1	TRBJ2-1	NA	TRBD1	TGCGCCAGCAGCCTTCGACAGGGGGCCAATGAGCAGTTCTTC	CASSLRQGANEQFF
TRBV29-1	TRBJ2-5	NA	NA	TGCAGCGTTGAGCGGCGGGGCCAAGAGACCCAGTACTTC	CSVERRGQETQYF
TRBV5-1	TRBJ2-7	few	TRBD1	TGCGCCAGCAGCACCACAGGGGGATCCTACGAGCAGTACTTC	CASSTTGGSYEQYF
TRBV20-1	TRBJ2-3	many	NA	TGCAGTGCTAGGCTAGGGACAGATACGCAGTATTTT	CSARLGTDTQYF
TRBV6-2/TRBV6-3	TRBJ1-1	NA	NA	TGTGCCAGCAGTCAGGACGGGCTTTATGCTTTCTTT	CASSQDGLYAFF
TRBV10-3	TRBJ2-5	NA	TRBD2	TGTGCCATCGGAGTAGCGGGGGGGCCTGGAGAGACCCAGTACTTC	CAIGVAGGPGETQYF
TRBV10-3	TRBJ2-1	NA	NA	TGTGCCATCGGGGGAGGAGCCTACAATGAGCAGTTCTTC	CAIGGGAYNEQFF
TRBV6-5	TRBJ2-5	NA	TRBD1	TGTGCCAGCAGTTCGGGGACAGGGAGGGAGACCCAGTACTTC	CASSSGTGRETQYF
TRBV5-1	TRBJ2-1	NA	TRBD2	TGCGCCAGCAGCTTCTCCCCTAGCGGGGGGGTATACAATGAGCAGTTCTTC	CASSFSPSGGVYNEQFF
TRBV2	TRBJ2-1	NA	NA	TGTGCCAGCAGCGACAGCGGAGAGCATGAGCAGTTCTTC	CASSDSGEHEQFF
TRBV12-3/TRBV12-4	TRBJ2-1	few	TRBD2	TGTGCCAGCAGACTGACTGAGGGCGGGGGGGCTGCGTTCTTC	CASRLTEGGGAAFF
TRBV20-1	TRBJ1-6	NA	NA	TGCAGTGCTACAGAACCGAATTCACCCCTCCACTTT	CSATEPNSPLHF
TRBV10-3	TRBJ2-1	few	TRBD1	TGTGCCATCAGCTCGACAGGGGGCTCCTACAATGAGCAGTTCTTC	CAISSTGGSYNEQFF
TRBV14	TRBJ2-1	many	NA	TGTGCCAGCAGCCCTGGGACCACCTCATTTAGATCCTACAATGAGCAGTTCTTC	CASSPGTTSFRSYNEQFF
TRBV9	TRBJ2-3	NA	NA	TGTGCCAGCAGCGTAGCCTTGGGTCCAGATACGCAGTATTTT	CASSVALGPDTQYF
TRBV7-2	TRBJ2-3	NA	TRBD2	TGTGCCAGCAGCTACTACGGGGGGGACACAGATACGCAGTATTTT	CASSYYGGDTDTQYF
TRBV5-4	TRBJ2-1	few	NA	TGTGCCAGCAGCTTCGGCGGGGTGTCCTACAATGAGCAGTTCTTC	CASSFGGVSYNEQFF
TRBV20-1	TRBJ1-1	few	NA	TGCAGTGCTAGCCCGGACTCGAACACTGAAGCTTTCTTT	CSASPDSNTEAFF
TRBV7-9	TRBJ1-2	few	NA	TGTGCCAGCAGCTTAATGGCGGAGCTCTATGGCTACACCTTC	CASSLMAELYGYTF
TRBV2	TRBJ1-5	NA	NA	TGTGCCAGCAGTGATCTAGGAGGAAATCAGCCCCAGCATTTT	CASSDLGGNQPQHF
TRBV12-3/TRBV12-4	TRBJ2-5	many	NA	TGTGCCAGCAGTTCGGCAGCCCTTGGGACCCAGTACTTC	CASSSAALGTQYF
TRBV12-3/TRBV12-4	TRBJ1-4	few	NA	TGTGCCAGCAGTTGGCAATTCCTTTCAACTAATGAAAAACTGTTTTTT	CASSWQFLSTNEKLFF
TRBV24-1	TRBJ2-1	NA	TRBD2	TGTGCCACCAGTGATTCGGCTAGCGGAAACAATGAGCAGTTCTTC	CATSDSASGNNEQFF